The text below deals with one T cell receptor (beta chain). Its antigen remains unknown. The CDR3 has 15 amino acids. Germline CDR1 is ENHRY and CDR2 is SYGVKD. With 9 bases removed from V and 1 base from J, the gap between germline ends came to 17 bases. These data belong to a study of T cell responses to AZD1222 COVID-19 vaccine. Overall study results and limits: Only a handful of individuals given AZD1222 were seropositive at baseline.

Sequencing used immunoSEQ multiplex PCR; TCRdb keeps in-frame clones, though not all of them. Of 120,000 or so clones listed, roughly 92% are singletons. This TCR was recovered from an adult who received the AZD1222 COVID-19 vaccine. Sequencing was performed on peripheral blood, taken 28 days after the second AZD1222 dose. The chain joins TRBV10-3 to TRBJ2-3; unclear D gene. CDR3: CAIFKGGTGTDTQYF. The CDR3 coding sequence is TGTGCCATATTCAAGGGCGGCACCGGCACAGATACGCAGTATTTT.